Listed here are 12 T cell receptor beta chains from one sample, sequenced in a study of Siglec-9 on CD8 T cells in melanoma. The table came from immunoSEQ multiplex PCR; TCRdb's copy has only in-frame clones and leaves some out. The table records about 30,000 clones, about 80% of them present only once. Specimen: Siglec-9- CD8+ T cells sorted from blood. The receptors stem from a human donor in good health.

In its sample, this clone was seen once. The V and J genes are TRBV13 and TRBJ1-2; D is unclear. Germline V gene data show CDR1 as PRHDT and CDR2 as FYEKMQ (reference sequence). The CDR3 totals 12 residues. Trimming left V 1 base short and J 4 bases short, with 4 bases between. In nucleotides, the CDR3 is TGTGCCAGCAGCTTAGAGGGCTATGGCTACACCTTC. Encoded protein: CASSLEGYGYTF.

This chain links TRBV30 with TRBJ2-1; D gene unclear. V was trimmed by 3 bases and J by 6 bases, leaving 12 bases between them. The CDR3 has 13 residues. The germline V gene encodes CDR1 GTSNPN and CDR2 SVGIG (reference sequence). DNA for the CDR3: TGTGCCTGGAGCCTCCTCTTTGGCAATGAGCAGTTCTTC. As protein: CAWSLLFGNEQFF.

The chain carries TRBV19 and TRBJ2-7; 9 bases are a match to TRBD1. V dropped 5 bases and J dropped 0; count of bases not matched to a gene: 5. CDR3 size: 15 residues. Germline assignment: CDR1 LNHDA and CDR2 SQIVND (reference sequence). The CDR3 region has the DNA TGTGCCAGTAGTGAGGAGGACAGGGGCTCCTACGAGCAGTACTTC. Amino acids: CASSEEDRGSYEQYF. The full variable domain, in which reference TRBV19 and TRBJ2-7 provide the parts outside the CDR3, is DGGITQSPKYLFRKEGQNVTLSCEQNLNHDAMYWYRQDPGQGLRLIYYSQIVNDFQKGDIAEGYSVSREKKESFPLTVTSAQKNPTAFYLCASSEEDRGSYEQYFGPGTRLTVT.

The chain is built from TRBV10-1 and TRBJ2-7, with D perhaps TRBD2 (5 bases). This CDR3 has 11 amino acids. Trimming took off 7 bases at V and 4 bases at J, with 8 bases between the two ends. Germline CDR1 and CDR2: WNHNN and SYGVQD (reference sequence). The CDR3 bases are TGCGCCAGCAAAAGCGGATACGAGCAGTACTTC. This sequence encodes CASKSGYEQYF.

This chain joins TRBV27 and TRBJ2-3, with D maybe TRBD1 (6 bases). The germline CDR1 and CDR2 sequences are MNHEY and SMNVEV (reference sequence). CDR3 size: 15 residues. Trimming removed 2 bases from V and 0 bases from J, with 9 bases in between. The CDR3 protein is CASSLLTGSTDTQYF. The CDR3 DNA sequence: TGTGCCAGCAGTTTACTGACAGGTAGCACAGATACGCAGTATTTT.

The V gene is TRBV28, the J gene TRBJ2-7, with 7 bases identical to TRBD2. V lost 5 bases, J lost 2 bases, and 9 bases stayed unmatched. Per the germline V gene, CDR1 is MDHEN and CDR2 is SYDVKM. This CDR3 has 15 residues. This CDR3 reads CASSPRGGRAYEQYF. CDR3 DNA sequence: TGTGCCAGCAGTCCACGTGGAGGGAGGGCCTACGAGCAGTACTTC.

This rearrangement joins TRBV5-6 to TRBJ2-3, with TRBD2 matching over 14 bases. J gave up 5 bases and V 3 bases, and 5 bases lay outside the gene matches. Germline V lookup: CDR1 SGHDT, CDR2 YYEEEE. The CDR3 spans 16 residues. CDR3 sequence: CASSWGTSGSIDTQYF. The DNA for the CDR3 is TGTGCCAGCAGCTGGGGGACTAGCGGGAGTATAGATACGCAGTATTTT.

The V gene is TRBV11-1, the J gene TRBJ2-1; possible D gene TRBD2, 5 bases. This CDR3 region has 14 residues. Germline values: CDR1 SGHAT, CDR2 FQDESV (reference sequence). The V end was cut by 1 base, the J end by 4 bases, with 8 bases between. The CDR3 is CASSLGTLYNEQFF. The CDR3 region has the DNA TGTGCCAGCAGCTTAGGGACTCTTTACAATGAGCAGTTCTTC.

Note on this clone: In the same sample, other DNA sequences code for this CDR3. The rearrangement links TRBV4-1 to TRBJ2-7; 8 positions match TRBD1. This CDR3 spans 14 amino acids. Trimming at V came to 4 bases and at J to 2 bases, leaving 4 bases not matched to a gene. CDR1 and CDR2 (germline): MGHRA, YSYEKL. CDR3 sequence reads: CASSLGQGPYEQYF. The DNA for the CDR3 is TGCGCCAGCAGCCTCGGACAGGGCCCCTACGAGCAGTACTTC.

In regard to this clone: A junction boundary mismatches the germline segment, possibly from a read error. The V gene is TRBV7-8, the J gene TRBJ1-1; D uncertain. The CDR3 totals 12 residues. The germline CDR1 and CDR2 sequences are SGHVS and FQNEAQ. The CDR3 DNA follows: TGTGCCAGCAGCCTAGCGGCCACTGAAGCTTTCTTT. Its protein product is CASSLAATEAFF.

The chain uses TRBV19 and TRBJ1-1; D is unclear. V was trimmed by 2 bases and J by 8 bases, leaving 6 bases between them. Germline lookup yields CDR1 LNHDA and CDR2 SQIVND (reference sequence). The CDR3 length is 11 residues. The CDR3 DNA is TGTGCCAGTAGTATATCGTGGGAAGCTTTCTTT. This translates into CASSISWEAFF.

The gene calls are TRBV30 and TRBJ2-3; D unresolved. There are 11 residues in the CDR3. CDR1 GTSNPN and CDR2 SVGIG come from the germline V gene (reference sequence). V lost 3 bases to trimming and J lost 10 bases, with 11 bases between them. The CDR3 sequence is CAWRSAVAQYF. The CDR3 DNA reads as TGTGCCTGGAGGAGTGCGGTCGCGCAGTATTTT.